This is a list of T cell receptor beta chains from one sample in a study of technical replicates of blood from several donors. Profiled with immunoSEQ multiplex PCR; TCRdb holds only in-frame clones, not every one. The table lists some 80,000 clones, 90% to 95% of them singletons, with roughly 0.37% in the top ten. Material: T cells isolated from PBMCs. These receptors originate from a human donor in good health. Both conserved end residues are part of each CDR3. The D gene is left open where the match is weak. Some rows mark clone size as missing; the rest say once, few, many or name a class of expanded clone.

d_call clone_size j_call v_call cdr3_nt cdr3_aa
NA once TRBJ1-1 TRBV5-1 TGCGCCAGCAGCCCGCAGACATCGACCATCAACACTGAAGCTTTCTTT CASSPQTSTINTEAFF
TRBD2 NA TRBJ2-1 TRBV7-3 TGTGCCAGCAGTTCCTTCGGGGAGGGGCGGCTTAATGAGCAGTTCTTC CASSSFGEGRLNEQFF
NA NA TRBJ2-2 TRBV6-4 TGTGCCAGCTCTCACAGCCTTTCGAACACCGGGGAGCTGTTTTTT CASSHSLSNTGELFF
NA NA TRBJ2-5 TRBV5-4 TGTGCCAGCAGCTTACCACTAGGAGAGAGGGAGACCCAGTACTTC CASSLPLGERETQYF
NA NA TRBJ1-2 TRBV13 TGTGCCAGCAGCTCCTATGACAGCTATGGCTACACCTTC CASSSYDSYGYTF
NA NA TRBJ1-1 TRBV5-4 TGTGCCAGCAGCTTGGACCTTGAGGAAGCTTTCTTT CASSLDLEEAFF
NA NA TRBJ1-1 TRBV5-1 TGCGCCAGCAGCTTGGGGACAGACTTATTTATGAACACTGAAGCTTTCTTT CASSLGTDLFMNTEAFF
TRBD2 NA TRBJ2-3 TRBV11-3 TGTGCCAGCAGCCCGGGGACTAGGGAGGATACGCAGTATTTT CASSPGTREDTQYF
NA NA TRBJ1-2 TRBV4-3 TGCGCCAGCAGCCCGACGGACATAAGCCTCTATGGCTACACCTTC CASSPTDISLYGYTF
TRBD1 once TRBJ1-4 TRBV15 TGTGCCACCAGACGGACAGGTTTGGATGAAAAACTGTTTTTT CATRRTGLDEKLFF
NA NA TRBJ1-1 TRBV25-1 TGTGCCAGCAGTACAGGGTTAGGCACTGAAGCTTTCTTT CASSTGLGTEAFF
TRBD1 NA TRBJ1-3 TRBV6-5 TGTGCCAGCAGTATTCGGGACAGCTCTGGAAACACCATATATTTT CASSIRDSSGNTIYF
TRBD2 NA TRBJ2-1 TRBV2 TGTGCCAGCAAAACTAGCGGGAGTCCATCCTACAATGAGCAGTTCTTC CASKTSGSPSYNEQFF
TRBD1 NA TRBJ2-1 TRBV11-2 TGTGCCAGCAGCCCTCCGGGACAGGGGGCTAGTGAGCAGTTCTTC CASSPPGQGASEQFF
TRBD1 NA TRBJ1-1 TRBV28 TGTGCCAGCAGCCTAACCGCAGGACAGGGATACACTGAAGCTTTCTTT CASSLTAGQGYTEAFF
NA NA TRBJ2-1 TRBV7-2 TGTGCCAGCAGCTTAGAGGGGCGGGATACCTACAATGAGCAGTTCTTC CASSLEGRDTYNEQFF
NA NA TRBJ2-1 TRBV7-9 TGTGCCAGCAGCCGTCCCGGAGGCTACAATGAGCAGTTCTTC CASSRPGGYNEQFF
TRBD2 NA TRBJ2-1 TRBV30 TGTGCCTGGAGTCTAGCGGGAGGCGGCGATGAGCAGTTCTTC CAWSLAGGGDEQFF
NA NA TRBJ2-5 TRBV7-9 TGTGCCAGCAGCCAGGACTTAAATCAAGAGACCCAGTACTTC CASSQDLNQETQYF
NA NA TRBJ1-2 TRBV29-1 TGCAGCGTTGACAGGCTTAACTATGGCTACACCTTC CSVDRLNYGYTF
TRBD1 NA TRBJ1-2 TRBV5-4 TGTGCCAGCAGCCCATCGACAGGGGGCTATTATGGCTACACCTTC CASSPSTGGYYGYTF
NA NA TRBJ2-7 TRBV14 TGTGCCAGCAGCCCCCTAGGGGTTTCCTACGAGCAGTACTTC CASSPLGVSYEQYF
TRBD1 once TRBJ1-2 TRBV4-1 TGCGCCAGCAGCCCGCCGGGACAGGGGTTCGGGGGCTACACCTTC CASSPPGQGFGGYTF
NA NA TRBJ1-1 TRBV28 TGTGCCAGCAGTTTTCCCGACAAAGACACTGAAGCTTTCTTT CASSFPDKDTEAFF
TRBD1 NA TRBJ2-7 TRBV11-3 TGTGCCAGCAGCCTGCAGGGACAGGTTTTCTACGAGCAGTACTTC CASSLQGQVFYEQYF
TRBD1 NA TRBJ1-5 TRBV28 TGTGCCAGCAGTCCGGGGACAGGTCGTTTTGTAGCCCAGCATTTT CASSPGTGRFVAQHF
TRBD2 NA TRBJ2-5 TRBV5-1 TGCGCCAGCAGCTTGGGGGGAGGGACTAGCGGAGAGACCCAGTACTTC CASSLGGGTSGETQYF
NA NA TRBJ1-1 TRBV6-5 TGTGCCAGCCACCGGCCCGAGGGAGAGGCTTTCTTT CASHRPEGEAFF
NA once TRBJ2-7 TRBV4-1 TGCGCCAGCAGCCAAGAGGACTATTACGAGCAGTACTTC CASSQEDYYEQYF
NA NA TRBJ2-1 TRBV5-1 TGCGCCAGCAGCTTGGGGGGCGCGTCCTACAATGAGCAGTTCTTC CASSLGGASYNEQFF
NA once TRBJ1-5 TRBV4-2 TGTGCCAGCAGCCAAGTACCAGGGGATCCCCAGCATTTT CASSQVPGDPQHF
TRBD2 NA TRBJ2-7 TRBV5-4 TGTGCCAGCAGCAACCCTAGCGGGAGTTACGAGCAGTACTTC CASSNPSGSYEQYF
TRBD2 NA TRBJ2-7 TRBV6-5 TGTGCCAGCAGTATAGCGGGAGGGGAGGAGCAGTACTTC CASSIAGGEEQYF
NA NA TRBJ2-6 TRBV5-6 TGTGCCAGCAGCTATCCGGGGACTGGGGCCAACGTCCTGACTTTC CASSYPGTGANVLTF
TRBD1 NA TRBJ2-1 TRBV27 TGTGCCAGCAGGGGGACAGGGGATATCTACAATGAGCAGTTCTTC CASRGTGDIYNEQFF
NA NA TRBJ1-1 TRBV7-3 TGTGCCAGCAGCCCCGATGCCGGGGGAACTTTCTTT CASSPDAGGTFF
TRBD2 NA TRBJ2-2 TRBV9 TGTGCCAGCAGCGTAGGGGGCGGGAGGAACACCGGGGAGCTGTTTTTT CASSVGGGRNTGELFF
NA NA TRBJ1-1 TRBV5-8 TGTGCCAGCAGCCTGACCAGGGGATGGGATGCTTTCTTT CASSLTRGWDAFF
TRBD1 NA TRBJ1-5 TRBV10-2 TGCGCCAGCAGTTACAGGGGGTTGGATAGCAATCAGCCCCAGCATTTT CASSYRGLDSNQPQHF
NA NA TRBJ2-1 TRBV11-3 TGTGCCAGCAGCTCCTTCTCGGTGATCTCCTACAATGAGCAGTTCTTC CASSSFSVISYNEQFF
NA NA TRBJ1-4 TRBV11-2 TGTGCCGGGGGCCCAATAGGACTGTTTTTT CAGGPIGLFF
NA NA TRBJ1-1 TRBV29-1 TGCAGCGTTGAAGGGGGCCACCTCATGAACACTGAAGCTTTCTTT CSVEGGHLMNTEAFF
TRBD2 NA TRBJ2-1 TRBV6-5 TGTGCCAGCGGGACTAGCGGGAGGGATGAGCAGTTCTTC CASGTSGRDEQFF
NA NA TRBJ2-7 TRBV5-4 TGTGCCAGCAGCTTGGGGCCGGACAGATTTTACGAGCAGTACTTC CASSLGPDRFYEQYF
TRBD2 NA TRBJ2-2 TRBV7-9 TGTGCCAGCAGCTTAGCACTAGCGCGCACCGGGGAGCTGTTTTTT CASSLALARTGELFF
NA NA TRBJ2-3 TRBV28 TGTGCCAGCAGTTTTATCGGGAAAAGCACAGATACGCAGTATTTT CASSFIGKSTDTQYF
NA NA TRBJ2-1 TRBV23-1 TGCGCCAGCAGTCAGTACAGGGTCAATGAGCAGTTCTTC CASSQYRVNEQFF
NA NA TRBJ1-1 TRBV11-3 TGTGCCAGCAGCTTAAAGACATTAAACACTGAAGCTTTCTTT CASSLKTLNTEAFF
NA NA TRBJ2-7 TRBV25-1 TGTGCCAGCAGTGGTCCACCCCCTAGTGCCTACGAGCAGTACTTC CASSGPPPSAYEQYF
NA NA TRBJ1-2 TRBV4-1 TGCGCCAGCAGCCAAGATTCATTTGGGGGGATCTATGGCTACACCTTC CASSQDSFGGIYGYTF
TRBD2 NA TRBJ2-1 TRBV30 TGTGCCTTGGGACTAGCGGGAACCGAGGCCTACAATGAGCAGTTCTTC CALGLAGTEAYNEQFF
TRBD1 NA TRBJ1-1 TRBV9 TGTGCCAGCAGCGTAATCAGAACAGGGGGAACTGAAGCTTTCTTT CASSVIRTGGTEAFF
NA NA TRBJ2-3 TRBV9 TGTGCCAGCACGACAGGTAGCAGCACAGATACGCAGTATTTT CASTTGSSTDTQYF